This T cell receptor beta chain stems from a study of T cell clones after liver transplantation. Germline values: CDR1 GTSNPN, CDR2 SVGIG (reference sequence). The CDR3 extends over 19 amino acids. The J segment lost 1 base and the V segment lost 0 bases, leaving 12 bases of the junction unmatched. In this sample, this clone turned up once. Produced via immunoSEQ multiplex PCR; TCRdb's table is partial and in-frame only. The table lists 7,500 to 10,000 clones, approximately 82% of them singletons. This specimen consisted of CD8+ T cells from blood, obtained at the 22-month timepoint. This chain joins TRBV30 and TRBJ2-1, with 10 bases that match TRBD2. The sequence came from a human patient who received a liver transplant. Part of the T cells may come from the graft donor. The chain's CDR3 is CAWSVIASGGQRSYNEQFF. The CDR3 DNA reads as TGTGCCTGGAGTGTAATCGCTAGCGGGGGTCAGAGGTCCTACAATGAGCAGTTCTTC.